Detailed here is one TCR beta chain. These data originate in a study of blood T cell repertoires in COVID-19. Germline V gene sequence: CDR1 MDHEN, CDR2 SYDVKM. The germline V and J ends were trimmed by 2 bases and 0 bases, with 8 bases remaining between them. The CDR3 runs to 15 residues. Only in-frame clones appear in the TCRdb table, and some are missing; sequencing was by immunoSEQ multiplex PCR. The sample has some 120,000 clones; almost 70% are singletons. Sample: peripheral blood. This TCR was recovered from a woman aged 70-85 years with acute or convalescent COVID-19. This sequence joins TRBV28 and TRBJ2-1; D call uncertain. The CDR3 coding sequence is TGTGCCAGCAGTTTAAGAGCCCACTCCTACAATGAGCAGTTCTTC. Translated: CASSLRAHSYNEQFF.